These 9 T cell receptor beta chains came from one sample sequenced in a study of T cell clones after liver transplantation. The protocol was immunoSEQ multiplex PCR, while the TCRdb copy is restricted to in-frame clones and leaves out a portion. The sample carries 24,000 or so clones, over 55% recorded once. The specimen was CD4+ T cells from blood, collected before liver transplant. Receptors were obtained from a human donor who received a liver transplant.

The rearrangement links TRBV10-1 to TRBJ1-5, with a tentative D call TRBD1 (5 bases). In germline, CDR1 is WNHNN, CDR2 SYGVQD (reference sequence). Trimming shortened V by 1 base and J by 0 bases, and 13 bases separated the two germline ends. CDR3 length: 17 amino acids. Written as DNA, the CDR3 is TGCGCCAGCAGTGAGTGGGGGACGCCGGGTAGCAATCAGCCCCAGCATTTT. Its protein product is CASSEWGTPGSNQPQHF.

The chain is built from TRBV21-1 and TRBJ2-3; TRBD1 is taken as the D call from the table, unchecked against the DNA. TRBV21-1 is a documented pseudogene. The CDR3 totals 20 residues. The CDR3 here is CASSKLPADRDRLTADTQYF. The CDR3 DNA reads as TGTGCCAGCAGCAAATTACCGGCGGACAGGGACCGATTAACCGCAGATACGCAGTATTTT.

The chain uses TRBV6-5 and TRBJ1-5; unclear D gene. This CDR3 comprises 13 residues. V lost 2 bases and J lost 0, with 2 bases in between. Germline CDR1 is MNHEY and CDR2 is SVGAGI. The CDR3 sequence is CASSYSSNQPQHF. DNA of the CDR3: TGTGCCAGCAGTTACAGTAGCAATCAGCCCCAGCATTTT.

In its sample, this clone was seen a few times. The chain is built from TRBV27 and TRBJ2-7; D is unresolved. The CDR3 contains 13 residues. V lost 5 bases and J 0 bases, leaving 8 bases between the germline ends. Germline V gives CDR1 MNHEY, CDR2 SMNVEV (reference sequence). For the CDR3, the DNA is TGTGCCAGCAGTCCGTCTATCTCCTACGAGCAGTACTTC. Its protein product is CASSPSISYEQYF.

The chain links TRBV4-2 to TRBJ1-1, with unresolved D. Germline values: CDR1 LGHNA, CDR2 YNFKEQ. The CDR3 is 15 amino acids. V was pared by 4 bases and J by 5 bases, with 17 bases between. Here the CDR3 DNA reads TGTGCCAGCAGCCGACCCTCGGGCGGAGGTACTGAAGCTTTCTTT. Its protein product is CASSRPSGGGTEAFF.

This chain links TRBV29-1 with TRBJ1-4; D remains ambiguous. The CDR3 is made up of 11 amino acids. Germline lookup yields CDR1 SQVTM and CDR2 ANQGSEA. Trimming cost V 3 bases and J 5 bases, with 4 bases left between them. In DNA form, the CDR3 reads TGCAGCGTTGAGAGGAATGAAAAACTGTTTTTT. This gives the protein CSVERNEKLFF.

In its sample, this clone was seen a few times. The J gene is TRBJ2-2, the V gene TRBV9; no definite D call. V was pared by 0 bases and J by 6 bases, with 9 bases between. There are 14 residues in the CDR3. The germline gives CDR1 SGDLS, CDR2 YYNGEE. For the CDR3, the DNA is TGTGCCAGCAGCGTAGTTAGCTTCTCCGGGGAGCTGTTTTTT. It specifies CASSVVSFSGELFF.

The genes are TRBV29-1 and TRBJ2-1; D is possibly TRBD2 (6 bases). CDR3 length: 14 residues. CDR1 is SQVTM and CDR2 is ANQGSEA in the germline V gene. V lost 4 bases and J lost 0, with 10 bases in between. The CDR3 here is CSVAGSGSYNEQFF. The CDR3 DNA follows: TGCAGCGTTGCCGGTAGCGGCTCCTACAATGAGCAGTTCTTC.

The chain carries TRBV5-1 and TRBJ1-1, with a weak D call TRBD1 (6 bases). V lost 3 bases to trimming and J lost 6 bases, with 12 bases between them. Germline assignment: CDR1 SGHRS and CDR2 YFSETQ. The CDR3 has 13 amino acids. The CDR3 sequence: CASSSTGSSEAFF. CDR3 nucleotide sequence: TGCGCCAGCAGCTCAACAGGGAGTTCTGAAGCTTTCTTT.